A single sample gave rise to the 9 T cell receptor beta chains below, sequenced in a study of TIL therapy for anti-PD-1-resistant metastatic lung cancer. Specified time point: pre-treatment sample, taken before nivolumab and TIL therapy. This was the immunoSEQ v3 assay. Generated by immunoSEQ multiplex PCR, the TCRdb table keeps only in-frame clones and is missing some. The data contain fewer than 60,000 clones, about 86% of them singletons. Sequenced material: blood, taken at baseline. The receptor set was obtained from a person aged 25-79 years with non-small cell lung cancer.

This rearrangement joins TRBV19 to TRBJ2-2; 10 nucleotides line up with TRBD1. The CDR3 extends over 17 amino acids. The germline V gene has CDR1 LNHDA and CDR2 SQIVND (reference sequence). Trimming removed 7 bases from V and 2 bases from J; junction bases left unmatched: 10. CDR3 DNA sequence: TGTGCCAGTACCACCCCTGGACAGGGGGATAACACCGGGGAGCTGTTTTTT. Its translation: CASTTPGQGDNTGELFF. Full variable domain (rest looked up from reference TRBV19 and TRBJ2-2): DGGITQSPKYLFRKEGQNVTLSCEQNLNHDAMYWYRQDPGQGLRLIYYSQIVNDFQKGDIAEGYSVSREKKESFPLTVTSAQKNPTAFYLCASTTPGQGDNTGELFFGEGSRLTVL.

The rearrangement uses TRBV6-2 or TRBV6-3 and TRBJ2-3; TRBD2 agrees at 7 bases. The V and J ends lost 6 bases and 2 bases, in that order; junction bases with no gene match: 8. The CDR3 runs 15 residues. Germline assignment: CDR1 MNHEY and CDR2 SVGEGT. The CDR3, as DNA: TGTGCCAGCAGCCCTTTTGGGGGGGTCACAGATACGCAGTATTTT. Protein: CASSPFGGVTDTQYF.

The chain couples TRBV28 to TRBJ1-4; D is undetermined. Looked up from germline, CDR1 is MDHEN and CDR2 is SYDVKM. V lost 5 bases and J lost 8, with 12 bases in between. The CDR3 consists of 13 residues. The CDR3 loop reads CASSTDPREKLFF. CDR3 nucleotide sequence: TGTGCCAGCAGTACGGATCCGAGGGAAAAACTGTTTTTT.

This chain connects TRBV7-6 to TRBJ2-5; D may be TRBD2 (7 bases). CDR1 is SGHVS, CDR2 FNYEAQ, per germline. The CDR3 is 15 residues long. The germline V and J ends were trimmed by 0 bases and 4 bases, with 12 bases remaining between them. The CDR3 protein is CASSLAGGPGETQYF. The CDR3 DNA is TGTGCCAGCAGCTTAGCGGGGGGGCCGGGAGAGACCCAGTACTTC. Based on the CDR3 plus reference TRBV7-6 and TRBJ2-5, the full variable domain is GAGVSQSPRYKVTKRGQDVALRCDPISGHVSLYWYRQALGQGPEFLTYFNYEAQQDKSGLPNDRFSAERPEGSISTLTIQRTEQRDSAMYRCASSLAGGPGETQYFGPGTRLLVL.

This sequence joins TRBV28 and TRBJ2-2; D is possibly TRBD2 (5 bases). V lost 6 bases and J 2 bases, leaving 16 bases between the germline ends. CDR3 size: 16 residues. Germline lookup yields CDR1 MDHEN and CDR2 SYDVKM. The CDR3 DNA sequence: TGTGCCAGCAGCCGCCCGGGGTTACTAAACACCGGGGAGCTGTTTTTT. Protein: CASSRPGLLNTGELFF.

This chain uses TRBV29-1 with TRBJ2-7; TRBD1 aligns across 7 bases. The length of the CDR3 is 14 residues. CDR1 and CDR2 (germline): SQVTM, ANQGSEA. V gave up 5 bases and J gave up 0 bases; unmatched junction bases: 7. The DNA of the CDR3 is TGCAGCGTTATCTTCGGGGACAGCTCCTACGAGCAGTACTTC. Translating it yields CSVIFGDSSYEQYF.

This clone was counted a single time. Here the CDR3 reads CSASTASGRTGELFF. CDR3 nucleotides: TGCAGTGCCAGTACGGCTAGCGGGAGGACCGGGGAGCTGTTTTTT. The chain couples TRBV20-1 to TRBJ2-2; TRBD2 matches 11 bases. The CDR3 runs 15 residues. With V trimmed by 6 bases and J by 5 bases, 8 bases remained unmatched. Germline V gene data show CDR1 as DFQATT and CDR2 as SNEGSKA (reference sequence).

The rearrangement uses TRBV28 and TRBJ2-1; 8 bases agree with TRBD2. CDR1 MDHEN and CDR2 SYDVKM come from the germline V gene. The CDR3 spans 15 residues. V gave up 8 bases and J gave up 0 bases; unmatched junction bases: 6. The CDR3 sequence is CASLPSGHSYNEQFF. The CDR3 bases are TGTGCCAGCCTTCCTAGCGGGCACTCCTACAATGAGCAGTTCTTC.

V is TRBV12-5 and J is TRBJ2-2, with D tentatively TRBD1 (5 bases). Germline CDR1 and CDR2: LGHNT and FRNRAP. V was trimmed by 2 bases and J by 0 bases, leaving 10 bases between them. The CDR3 covers 16 residues. CDR3 DNA sequence: TGTGCTAGTGGTTTGACCGGACAAGCGAACACCGGGGAGCTGTTTTTT. Translating gives CASGLTGQANTGELFF.